This is a list of T cell receptor beta chains from one sample in a study of T-cell reconstitution after alpha-beta-depleted transplantation in children. One entry per CDR3 protein results from TCRdb running MiXCR on the PCR reads. The sample contains about 600,000 distinct CDR3 sequences, about 21% of which appear only once. The sequenced sample was PBMCs, mostly from graft donor cells, obtained 360 days after TCRalphabeta/CD19-depleted stem cell transplant. The source is a boy under two years old who had a stem cell transplant for acute myeloid leukemia, so the T cells may come from the graft donor. The CDR3 runs from the conserved cysteine through the conserved F or W. Each record gives: clone size, J gene, V gene, D gene, CDR3 DNA, CDR3 protein. The D gene is left open where the match is weak. Clone size, where shown, is once, few, many, or a class for clones that have expanded.

few | TRBJ2-7 | TRBV18 | NA | TGTGCCAGCTTTGAGGGACGAGGGCCCTACGAGCAGTACTTC | CASFEGRGPYEQYF
NA | TRBJ2-1 | TRBV12-3/TRBV12-4 | NA | TGTGCCAGCAGGGGCGATGACAATGAGCAGTTCTTC | CASRGDDNEQFF
many | TRBJ1-1 | TRBV20-1 | TRBD1 | TGCAGTGCCCCCCCGGGACAGGGACTGAACACTGAAGCTTTCTTT | CSAPPGQGLNTEAFF
NA | TRBJ2-4 | TRBV4-3 | TRBD1 | TGCGCCAGCAGCCAGTTGACCGGGACAGAACAGTACTTC | CASSQLTGTEQYF
NA | TRBJ2-5 | TRBV9 | NA | TGTGCCAGCAGCCGTTCGGGGTTCGAAGAGACCCAGTACTTC | CASSRSGFEETQYF
NA | TRBJ1-1 | TRBV28 | TRBD1 | TGTGCCAGCAGTCCTCCGACAGGGCGCACTGAAGCTTTCTTT | CASSPPTGRTEAFF
many | TRBJ2-7 | TRBV7-8 | TRBD1 | TGTGCCAGCAGCTTATTATTGTCCGGGACAGGCCACTACGAGCAGTACTTC | CASSLLLSGTGHYEQYF
NA | TRBJ2-3 | TRBV7-2 | NA | TGTGCCAGCAGCTTAGGAGGAGGTGTGAAGACAGATACGCAGTATTTT | CASSLGGGVKTDTQYF
many | TRBJ2-1 | TRBV20-1 | NA | TGCAGTGCTAGGGTACCCGGGGCGGGGTCCTACAATGAGCAGTTCTTC | CSARVPGAGSYNEQFF
few | TRBJ2-1 | TRBV3-1 | NA | TGTGCCAGCCGCAGTGGGGCATACAATGAGCAGTTCTTC | CASRSGAYNEQFF
many | TRBJ2-1 | TRBV5-1 | TRBD2 | TGCGCCAGCAGCCCCCGGCTAGCGGGGACGTACAATGAGCAGTTCTTC | CASSPRLAGTYNEQFF
NA | TRBJ2-5 | TRBV6-1 | NA | TGTGCCAGCAGGACAGGCGCCCAAGAGACCCAGTACTTC | CASRTGAQETQYF
NA | TRBJ2-1 | TRBV13 | NA | TGTGCCAGCAGCTTAACAGGGGGGGCCTATGAGCAGTTCTTC | CASSLTGGAYEQFF
once | TRBJ2-5 | TRBV28 | TRBD2 | TGTGCCAGCAGTTTGCGGGGGGGTCCAAGAGAGACCCAGTACTTC | CASSLRGGPRETQYF
once | TRBJ1-4 | TRBV15 | TRBD1 | TGTGCCAGCAGGAACGATCTACGGGACAGGGGAGCGGCAACTAATGAAAAACTGTTTTTT | CASRNDLRDRGAATNEKLFF
few | TRBJ2-7 | TRBV4-3 | NA | TGCGCCAGCAGCCCACTACTAGACTACGAGCAGTACTTC | CASSPLLDYEQYF
few | TRBJ2-7 | TRBV9 | NA | TGTGCCAGCAGCTTGGGGTGGGGGGACGAGCAGTACTTC | CASSLGWGDEQYF
many | TRBJ2-1 | TRBV12-3/TRBV12-4 | TRBD2 | TGTGCCAGCAGTTTAGGGCCCCTAAGCGGGGGGGCGGGCAATGAGCAGTTCTTC | CASSLGPLSGGAGNEQFF
NA | TRBJ1-4 | TRBV29-1 | NA | TGCAGCGTCGGCCATGGGGTTGAAAAACTGTTTTTT | CSVGHGVEKLFF
NA | TRBJ2-7 | TRBV6-5 | NA | TGTGCCAGCAGTTACACGTCAGGGAATACCTACGAGCAGTACTTC | CASSYTSGNTYEQYF
once | TRBJ2-5 | TRBV4-3 | NA | TGCGCCAGCAGCCAAGACAGTCGGGAGACCCAGTACTTC | CASSQDSRETQYF
many | TRBJ2-7 | TRBV20-1 | TRBD1 | TGCAGTGCTCTTCCCGGGACAGGGGGAAACGAGCAGTACTTC | CSALPGTGGNEQYF
many | TRBJ2-1 | TRBV5-1 | NA | TGCGCCAGCATGAGGGGGAATGAGCAGTTCTTC | CASMRGNEQFF
NA | TRBJ2-3 | TRBV4-2 | NA | TGTTCCAGCGGGTTTGGAAGTAGCACAGATACGCAGTATTTT | CSSGFGSSTDTQYF
few | TRBJ2-5 | TRBV6-2/TRBV6-3 | NA | TGTGCCAGCAGTTACTCCGCCCCCCAATTTGCGACCCAGTACTTC | CASSYSAPQFATQYF
NA | TRBJ2-1 | TRBV5-1 | NA | TGCGCCAGCAGCCCGCGAGGGGCGGGTAACTCCTACAATGAGCAGTTCTTC | CASSPRGAGNSYNEQFF
many | TRBJ2-3 | TRBV3-1 | TRBD2 | TGTGCCAGCACCCCGGGACTAGAGGCAGATACGCAGTATTTT | CASTPGLEADTQYF
NA | TRBJ2-5 | TRBV20-1 | NA | TGCAGTGCCGCACGGGCCCAGGGGGGGTACCAAGAGACCCAGTACTTC | CSAARAQGGYQETQYF
many | TRBJ2-3 | TRBV29-1 | TRBD2 | TGCAGCGTTGAATTCGGGACTAGCGGGACTAGCACAGATACGCAGTATTTT | CSVEFGTSGTSTDTQYF
NA | TRBJ2-7 | TRBV6-5 | TRBD2 | TGTGCCAGCAGTTACTATGGCGGGGGGACCTTCTACGAGCAGTACTTC | CASSYYGGGTFYEQYF
few | TRBJ2-7 | TRBV6-1 | TRBD2 | TGTGCCAGCAGTGGGACTAGCGGGGGGCGCTACGAGCAGTACTTC | CASSGTSGGRYEQYF
many | TRBJ2-1 | TRBV12-3/TRBV12-4 | TRBD1 | TGTGCCAGCAGTCGGGGACAGGGAGGGTACAATGAGCAGTTCTTC | CASSRGQGGYNEQFF
NA | TRBJ1-5 | TRBV28 | NA | TGTGCCAGCAGGCAGAGGACGGAAGATTATAGCAATCAGCCCCAGCATTTT | CASRQRTEDYSNQPQHF
few | TRBJ2-1 | TRBV20-1 | NA | TGCAGTGCTAGAGATCTCGGGGGGCCCGGGGTCAATGAGCAGTTCTTC | CSARDLGGPGVNEQFF
many | TRBJ1-4 | TRBV29-1 | NA | TGCAGCGTTGGGGGGGAAAAACTGTTTTTT | CSVGGEKLFF
NA | TRBJ1-6 | TRBV20-1 | NA | TGCAGTGCTAGAGACGGGGGGGACCGCTCCTATAATTCACCCCTCCACTTT | CSARDGGDRSYNSPLHF
NA | TRBJ2-1 | TRBV12-3/TRBV12-4 | NA | TGTGCCAGCAGTTTAGGGACAGATGAGTTCTTC | CASSLGTDEFF
NA | TRBJ2-1 | TRBV7-2 | TRBD2 | TGTGCCAGCAGCAGAGCCGGGGGGGTGAGGCAGTTCTTC | CASSRAGGVRQFF
NA | TRBJ1-2 | TRBV12-3/TRBV12-4 | NA | TGTGCCAGCAGTCCGTACAGTGCCAGGGGTAATAACTATGGCTACACCTTC | CASSPYSARGNNYGYTF
NA | TRBJ1-3 | TRBV20-1 | NA | TGCAGTGCCCCCATCGGCTCTGGAAACACCATATATTTT | CSAPIGSGNTIYF
NA | TRBJ2-3 | TRBV11-2 | NA | TGTGCCAGCAGCCCGACTCCCGGCTCAGATACGCAGTATTTT | CASSPTPGSDTQYF
few | TRBJ2-3 | TRBV12-3/TRBV12-4 | TRBD2 | TGTGCCAGCAGCAAATTTAGCGGGGGGGCAGATACGCAGTATTTT | CASSKFSGGADTQYF
NA | TRBJ2-1 | TRBV13 | NA | NA | CASSVGHGSKVEFF